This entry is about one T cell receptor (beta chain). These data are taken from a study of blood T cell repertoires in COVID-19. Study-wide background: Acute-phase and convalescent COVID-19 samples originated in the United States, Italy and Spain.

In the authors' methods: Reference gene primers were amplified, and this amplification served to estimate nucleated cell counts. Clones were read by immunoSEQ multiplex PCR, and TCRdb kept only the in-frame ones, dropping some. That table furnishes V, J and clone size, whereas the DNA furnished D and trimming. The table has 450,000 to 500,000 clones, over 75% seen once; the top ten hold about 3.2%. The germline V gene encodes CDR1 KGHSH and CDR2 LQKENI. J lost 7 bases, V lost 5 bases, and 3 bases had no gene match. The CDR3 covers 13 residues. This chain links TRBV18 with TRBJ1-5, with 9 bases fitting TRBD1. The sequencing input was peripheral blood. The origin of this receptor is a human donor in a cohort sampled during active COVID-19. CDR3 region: CASSGQGSQPQHF. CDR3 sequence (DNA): TGTGCCAGCTCAGGACAGGGGAGCCAGCCCCAGCATTTT.